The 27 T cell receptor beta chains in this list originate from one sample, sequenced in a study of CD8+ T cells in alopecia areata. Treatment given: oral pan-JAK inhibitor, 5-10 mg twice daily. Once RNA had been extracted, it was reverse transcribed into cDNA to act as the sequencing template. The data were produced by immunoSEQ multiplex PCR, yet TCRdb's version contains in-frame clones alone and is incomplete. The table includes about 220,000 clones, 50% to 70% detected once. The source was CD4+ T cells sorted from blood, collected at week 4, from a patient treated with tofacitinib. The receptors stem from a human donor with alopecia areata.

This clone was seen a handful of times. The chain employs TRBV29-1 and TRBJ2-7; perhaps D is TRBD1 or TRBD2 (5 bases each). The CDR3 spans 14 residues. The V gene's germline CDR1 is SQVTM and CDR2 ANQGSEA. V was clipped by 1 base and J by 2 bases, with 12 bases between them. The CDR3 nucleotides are TGCAGCGTTGAAGTGGGGGAGAATGCCTACGAGCAGTACTTC. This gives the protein CSVEVGENAYEQYF.

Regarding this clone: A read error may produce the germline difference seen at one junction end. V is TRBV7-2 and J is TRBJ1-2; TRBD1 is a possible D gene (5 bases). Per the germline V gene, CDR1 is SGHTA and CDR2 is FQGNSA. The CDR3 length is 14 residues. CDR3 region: CANSLATAGRGYTF. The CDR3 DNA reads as TGTGCCAACAGCTTAGCGACAGCCGGTAGGGGCTACACCTTC.

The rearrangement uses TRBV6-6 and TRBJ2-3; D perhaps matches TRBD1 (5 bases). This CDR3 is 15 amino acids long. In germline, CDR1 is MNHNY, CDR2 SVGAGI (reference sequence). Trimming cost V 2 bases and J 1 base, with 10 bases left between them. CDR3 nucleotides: TGTGCCAGCAGTTACATTGGCAGGGGCACAGATACGCAGTATTTT. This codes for CASSYIGRGTDTQYF.

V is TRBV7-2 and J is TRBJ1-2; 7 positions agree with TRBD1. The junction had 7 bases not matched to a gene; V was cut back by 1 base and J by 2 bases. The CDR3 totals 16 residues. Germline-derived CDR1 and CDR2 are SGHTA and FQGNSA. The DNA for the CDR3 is TGTGCCAGCAGCTTAGACAGGGGAGCAGGGAACTATGGCTACACCTTC. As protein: CASSLDRGAGNYGYTF.

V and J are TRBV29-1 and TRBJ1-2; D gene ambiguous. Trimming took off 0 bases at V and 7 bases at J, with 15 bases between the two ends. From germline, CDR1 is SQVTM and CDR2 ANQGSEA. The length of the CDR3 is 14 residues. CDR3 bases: TGCAGCGTTGAAGAGGTCTCAGGCGGTGGTGGCTACACCTTC. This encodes CSVEEVSGGGGYTF.

The CDR3 DNA follows: TGCAGCGTTGAACGGCGGGGAACGAATGAAGCTTTCTTT. Encoded protein: CSVERRGTNEAFF. The V and J genes are TRBV29-1 and TRBJ1-1; D ambiguous. The V gene lost 2 bases and the J gene lost 7 bases, with 14 bases spanning the gap. Germline V gives CDR1 SQVTM, CDR2 ANQGSEA. The CDR3 loop spans 13 amino acids.

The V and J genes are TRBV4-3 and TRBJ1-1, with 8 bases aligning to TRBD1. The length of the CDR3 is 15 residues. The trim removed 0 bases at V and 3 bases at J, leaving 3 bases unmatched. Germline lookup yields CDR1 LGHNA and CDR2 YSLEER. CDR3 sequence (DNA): TGCGCCAGCAGCCAAGATCAGGGGGCAGACACTGAAGCTTTCTTT. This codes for CASSQDQGADTEAFF.

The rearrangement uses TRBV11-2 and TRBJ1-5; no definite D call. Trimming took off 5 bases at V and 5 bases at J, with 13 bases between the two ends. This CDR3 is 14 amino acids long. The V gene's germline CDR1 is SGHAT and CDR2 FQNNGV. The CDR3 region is CASSKDSGYQPQHF. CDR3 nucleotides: TGTGCCAGCAGCAAAGACTCGGGTTATCAGCCCCAGCATTTT. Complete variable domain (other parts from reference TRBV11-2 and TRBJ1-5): EAGVAQSPRYKIIEKRQSVAFWCNPISGHATLYWYQQILGQGPKLLIQFQNNGVVDDSQLPKDRFSAERLKGVDSTLKIQPAKLEDSAVYLCASSKDSGYQPQHFGDGTRLSIL.

CDR3 region: CASSVLNTQYF. CDR3 sequence (DNA): TGTGCCAGCAGTGTTCTAAATACGCAGTATTTT. This chain joins TRBV2 and TRBJ2-3; D unresolved. V was trimmed by 4 bases and J by 7 bases, leaving 6 bases between them. The V gene's germline CDR1 is SNHLY and CDR2 FYNNEI. The CDR3 spans 11 residues.

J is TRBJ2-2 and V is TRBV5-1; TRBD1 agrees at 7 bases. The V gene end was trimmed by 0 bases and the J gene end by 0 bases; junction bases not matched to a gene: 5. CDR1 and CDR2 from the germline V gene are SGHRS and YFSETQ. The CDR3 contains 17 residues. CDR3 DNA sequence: TGCGCCAGCAGCTTGGCCGTAGGACAGGCGAACACCGGGGAGCTGTTTTTT. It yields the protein CASSLAVGQANTGELFF. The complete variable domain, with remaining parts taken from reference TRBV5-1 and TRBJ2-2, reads KAGVTQTPRYLIKTRGQQVTLSCSPISGHRSVSWYQQTPGQGLQFLFEYFSETQRNKGNFPGRFSGRQFSNSRSEMNVSTLELGDSALYLCASSLAVGQANTGELFFGEGSRLTVL.

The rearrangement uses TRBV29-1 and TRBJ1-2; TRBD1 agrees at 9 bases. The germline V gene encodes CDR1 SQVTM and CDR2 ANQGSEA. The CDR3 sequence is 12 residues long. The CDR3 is CGDRDRHYGYTF. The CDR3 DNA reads TGCGGGGACAGGGATCGTCACTATGGCTACACCTTC.

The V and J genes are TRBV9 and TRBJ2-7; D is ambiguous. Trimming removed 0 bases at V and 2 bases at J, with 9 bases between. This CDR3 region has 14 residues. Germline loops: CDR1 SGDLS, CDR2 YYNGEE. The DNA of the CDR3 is TGTGCCAGCAGCGTAGCCCAGGAACCCTACGAGCAGTACTTC. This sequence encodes CASSVAQEPYEQYF.

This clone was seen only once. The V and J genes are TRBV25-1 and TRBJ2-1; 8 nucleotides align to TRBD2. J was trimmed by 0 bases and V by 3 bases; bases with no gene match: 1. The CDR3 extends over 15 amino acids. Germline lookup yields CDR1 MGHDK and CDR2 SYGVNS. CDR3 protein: CASSDSGVSYNEQFF. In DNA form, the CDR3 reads TGTGCCAGCAGTGATAGCGGGGTCTCCTACAATGAGCAGTTCTTC.

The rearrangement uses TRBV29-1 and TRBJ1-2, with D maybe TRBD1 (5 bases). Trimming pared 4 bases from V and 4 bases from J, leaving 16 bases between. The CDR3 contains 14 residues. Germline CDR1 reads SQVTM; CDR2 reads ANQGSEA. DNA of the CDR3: TGCAGCGTTGGCGGGGCAGGAGTGATCTATGGCTACACCTTC. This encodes CSVGGAGVIYGYTF.

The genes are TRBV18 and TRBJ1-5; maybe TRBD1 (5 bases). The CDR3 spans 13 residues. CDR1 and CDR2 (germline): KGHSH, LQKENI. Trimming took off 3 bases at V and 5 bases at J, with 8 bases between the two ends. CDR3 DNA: TGTGCCAGCTCACCGGGCAGGGATCAGCCCCAGCATTTT. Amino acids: CASSPGRDQPQHF.

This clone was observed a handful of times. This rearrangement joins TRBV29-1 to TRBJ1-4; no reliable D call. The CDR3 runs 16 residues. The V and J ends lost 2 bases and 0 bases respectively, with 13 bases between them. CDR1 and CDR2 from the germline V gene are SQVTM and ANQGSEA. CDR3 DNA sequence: TGCAGCGTTGAACTCTCAGAAGCCTCAACTAATGAAAAACTGTTTTTT. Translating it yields CSVELSEASTNEKLFF.

CDR3 residues: CSVRTGDQPQHF. In DNA form, the CDR3 reads TGCAGCGTCCGGACAGGGGATCAGCCCCAGCATTTT. The genes are TRBV29-1 and TRBJ1-5, with 9 nucleotides matching TRBD1. Germline CDR1 is SQVTM and CDR2 is ANQGSEA. The ends lost 6 bases at V and 5 bases at J; junction bases unmatched: 2. The CDR3 contains 12 residues.

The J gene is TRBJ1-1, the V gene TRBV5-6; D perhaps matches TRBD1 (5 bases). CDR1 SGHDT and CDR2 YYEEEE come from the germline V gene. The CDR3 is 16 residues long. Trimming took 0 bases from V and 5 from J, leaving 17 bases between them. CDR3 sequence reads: CASSLEGLRGRTEAFF. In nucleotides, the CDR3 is TGTGCCAGCAGCTTGGAGGGACTCCGTGGGAGAACTGAAGCTTTCTTT.

CDR3: CASSLSGELFF. The DNA for the CDR3 is TGTGCCAGCAGCTTGTCCGGGGAGCTGTTTTTT. The J gene is TRBJ2-2, the V gene TRBV5-4; D is ambiguous. V was clipped by 1 base and J by 6 bases, with 1 base between them. Germline-derived CDR1 and CDR2 are SGHNT and YYREEE (reference sequence). This CDR3 is 11 amino acids long.

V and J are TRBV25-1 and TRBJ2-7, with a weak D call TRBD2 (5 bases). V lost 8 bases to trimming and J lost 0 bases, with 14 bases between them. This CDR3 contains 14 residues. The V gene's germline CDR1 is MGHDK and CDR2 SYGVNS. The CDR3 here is CASSGGNPSYEQYF. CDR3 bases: TGTGCCAGCTCCGGAGGCAACCCCTCCTACGAGCAGTACTTC.

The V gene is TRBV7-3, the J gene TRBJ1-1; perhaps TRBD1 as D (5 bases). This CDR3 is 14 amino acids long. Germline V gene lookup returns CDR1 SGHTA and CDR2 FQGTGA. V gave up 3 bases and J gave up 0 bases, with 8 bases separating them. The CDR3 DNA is TGTGCCAGCAGCTTGGGGGGAATGAACACTGAAGCTTTCTTT. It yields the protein CASSLGGMNTEAFF.

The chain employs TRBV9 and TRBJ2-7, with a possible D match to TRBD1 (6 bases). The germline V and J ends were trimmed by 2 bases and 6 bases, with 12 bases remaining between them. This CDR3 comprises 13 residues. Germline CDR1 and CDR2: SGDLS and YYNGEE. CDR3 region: CASSVGDTAEQYF. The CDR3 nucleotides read TGTGCCAGCAGCGTGGGGGACACCGCCGAGCAGTACTTC.

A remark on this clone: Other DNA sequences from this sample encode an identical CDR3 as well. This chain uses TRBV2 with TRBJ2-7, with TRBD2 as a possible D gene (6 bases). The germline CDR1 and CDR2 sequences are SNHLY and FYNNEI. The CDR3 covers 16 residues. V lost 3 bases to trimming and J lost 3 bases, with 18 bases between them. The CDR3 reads CASSEAGSLNYYEQYF. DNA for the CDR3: TGTGCCAGCAGTGAGGCGGGGAGCCTCAACTACTACGAGCAGTACTTC. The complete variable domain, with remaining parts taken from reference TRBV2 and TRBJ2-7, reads EPEVTQTPSHQVTQMGQEVILRCVPISNHLYFYWYRQILGQKVEFLVSFYNNEISEKSEIFDDQFSVERPDGSNFTLKIRSTKLEDSAMYFCASSEAGSLNYYEQYFGPGTRLTVT.

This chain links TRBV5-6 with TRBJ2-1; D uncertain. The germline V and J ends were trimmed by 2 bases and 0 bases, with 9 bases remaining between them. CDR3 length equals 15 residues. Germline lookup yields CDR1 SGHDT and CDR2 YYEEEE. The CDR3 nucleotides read TGTGCCAGCAGCTTTGACGGACGCTCCTACAATGAGCAGTTCTTC. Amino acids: CASSFDGRSYNEQFF.

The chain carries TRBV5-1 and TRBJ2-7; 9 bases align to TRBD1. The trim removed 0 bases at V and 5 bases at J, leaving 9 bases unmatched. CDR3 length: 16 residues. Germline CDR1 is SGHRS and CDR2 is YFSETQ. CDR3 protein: CASSLAEGTGTHEQYF. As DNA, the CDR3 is TGCGCCAGCAGCTTGGCCGAGGGGACAGGGACCCACGAGCAGTACTTC.

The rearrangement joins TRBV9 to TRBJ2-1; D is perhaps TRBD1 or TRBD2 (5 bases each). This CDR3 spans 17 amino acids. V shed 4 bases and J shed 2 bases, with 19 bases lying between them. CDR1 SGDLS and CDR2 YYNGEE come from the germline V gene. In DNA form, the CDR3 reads TGTGCCAGCAGCACTAGACAGCTTTTGATCGCCTACAATGAGCAGTTCTTC. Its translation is CASSTRQLLIAYNEQFF.

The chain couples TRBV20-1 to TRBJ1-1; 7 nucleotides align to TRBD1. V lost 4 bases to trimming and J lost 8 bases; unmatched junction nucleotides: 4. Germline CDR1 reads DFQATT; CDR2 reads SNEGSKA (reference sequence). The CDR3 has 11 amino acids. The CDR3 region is CSAIKDREAFF. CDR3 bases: TGCAGTGCTATTAAGGACAGGGAAGCTTTCTTT.